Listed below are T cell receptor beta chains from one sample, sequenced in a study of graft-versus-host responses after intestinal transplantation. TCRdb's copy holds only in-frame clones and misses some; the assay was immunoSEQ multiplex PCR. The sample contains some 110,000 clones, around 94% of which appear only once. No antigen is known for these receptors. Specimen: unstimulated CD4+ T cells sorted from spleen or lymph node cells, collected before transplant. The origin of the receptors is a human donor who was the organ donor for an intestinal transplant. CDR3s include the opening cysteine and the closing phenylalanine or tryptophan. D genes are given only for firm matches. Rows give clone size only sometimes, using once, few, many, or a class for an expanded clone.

TGTGCCAGCAGCAGGGACGGGGGACGATTTACGGACGCTTTCTTT CASSRDGGRFTDAFF NA TRBJ1-1 NA TRBV25-1
TGTGCCAGCAGTCCCGGAGGGGGAGGCAGAACTGAAGCTTTCTTT CASSPGGGGRTEAFF NA TRBJ1-1 NA TRBV27
TGTGCCACCATGGTCCGGTCACTAACCTCCTACGAGCAGTACTTC CATMVRSLTSYEQYF NA TRBJ2-7 NA TRBV27
TGCGCCACCGGGACAGGGGACCGCAATGAGCAGTTCTTC CATGTGDRNEQFF NA TRBJ2-1 TRBD1 TRBV5-1
TGTGCCAGCAGCTTCACGGGGGGCTCCGGAAACACCATATATTTT CASSFTGGSGNTIYF NA TRBJ1-3 NA TRBV14
TGTGCCAGCAGGTTCTCTGGGGCCAACGTCCTGACTTTC CASRFSGANVLTF NA TRBJ2-6 NA TRBV28
TGCGCCAGCAGGTGGACTAGCGAGATCGCAGATACGCAGTATTTT CASRWTSEIADTQYF NA TRBJ2-3 TRBD2 TRBV5-1
TGTGCCAGTAAGGGCCGGTGGAACACCGGGGAGCTGTTTTTT CASKGRWNTGELFF NA TRBJ2-2 NA TRBV19
TGTGCCAGCAGCGTAGGTCAGGGGAACTCTGGAAACACCATATATTTT CASSVGQGNSGNTIYF NA TRBJ1-3 NA TRBV9
TGTGCCAGCAGCCCAGGGAACAGGGACGGCTACACCTTC CASSPGNRDGYTF NA TRBJ1-2 NA TRBV4-2
TGTGCCAGCAGCCCGGGACTGGATGGGGGCAATGAGCAGTTCTTC CASSPGLDGGNEQFF once TRBJ2-1 NA TRBV7-6
TGTGCCAGCAGCGTACCTACGGACAGGACCTCGGGGGGTAATCAGCCCCAGCATTTT CASSVPTDRTSGGNQPQHF NA TRBJ1-5 TRBD1 TRBV9
TGTGCCAGCAGCCGGGGGGGATGGGGACCCTACGAGCAGTACTTC CASSRGGWGPYEQYF NA TRBJ2-7 TRBD2 TRBV28
TGTGCCAGCAGCTTAACGTGGGGAGCGGGGCCGACCGGGGAGCTGTTTTTT CASSLTWGAGPTGELFF NA TRBJ2-2 TRBD2 TRBV7-3
TGTGCCTGGAGTGTATTTCCGGGACTAGGGACCGTCTACGAGCAGTACTTC CAWSVFPGLGTVYEQYF NA TRBJ2-7 TRBD2 TRBV30
TGCGCCAGCAGCTTGTGGGGAGTTAGCTCCTACAATGAGCAGTTCTTC CASSLWGVSSYNEQFF few TRBJ2-1 NA TRBV5-1
TGCGCCAGCAGCCAAGAGGACACAGGGCACTATGGCTACACCTTC CASSQEDTGHYGYTF NA TRBJ1-2 NA TRBV4-3
TGCAGCGTTGAAGCGGGGTTGCTCAACTATGGCTACACCTTC CSVEAGLLNYGYTF NA TRBJ1-2 NA TRBV29-1
TGTGCCAGCAGTGTGGTCAGGGGTGGGGGCTATGGCTACACCTTC CASSVVRGGGYGYTF NA TRBJ1-2 NA TRBV2
TGTGCCAGCTGTAGGGGGCTCGGCTATGGCTACACCTTC CASCRGLGYGYTF NA TRBJ1-2 TRBD1 TRBV19
TGTGCCAGCAGTCTATTGAGTGGGGGGTTACCTGAAGCTTTCTTT CASSLLSGGLPEAFF NA TRBJ1-1 NA TRBV28
TGTGCCAGCAGCATGGGGACAGAACCCTACGAGCAGTACTTC CASSMGTEPYEQYF NA TRBJ2-7 NA TRBV21-1
TGTGCCAGCAGCTTGGCCCTCCTGCGGGGGACTATCACAGATACGCAGTATTTT CASSLALLRGTITDTQYF NA TRBJ2-3 TRBD2 TRBV5-8
TGTGCCAGCAGTAGGAGGGCGGCCCAAGAGACCCAGTACTTC CASSRRAAQETQYF NA TRBJ2-5 NA TRBV5-8
TGTGCCAGCAGCTTCAGACTAGCGGGAGCCCTAGCAGATACGCAGTATTTT CASSFRLAGALADTQYF few TRBJ2-3 TRBD2 TRBV7-2
TGTGCCAGCAGTGGGGGGCCCGGGTTCGAGACCCAGTACTTC CASSGGPGFETQYF NA TRBJ2-5 NA TRBV6-1
TGTGCCATCAGTAGGGGTGACGATCAGCCCCAGCATTTT CAISRGDDQPQHF NA TRBJ1-5 NA TRBV10-3
TGTGCCAGCAGCCAAGGGGATCCACCCGGGGAGCTGTTTTTT CASSQGDPPGELFF NA TRBJ2-2 NA TRBV4-2
TGTGCCAGCAGTGCCCAGATTGACAGGGGCTCGCTTCAGCCCCAGCATTTT CASSAQIDRGSLQPQHF NA TRBJ1-5 TRBD1 TRBV6-1
TGTGCCAGCAGCTTGTACAGGTTGAACACTGAAGCTTTCTTT CASSLYRLNTEAFF few TRBJ1-1 NA TRBV5-6
TGCGCCAGCAGTGCTAGCGGGAGGGCCAATGAGCAGTTCTTC CASSASGRANEQFF NA TRBJ2-1 TRBD2 TRBV10-1
TGTGCCAGCAGACACAGGCTACAAGAGACCCAGTACTTC CASRHRLQETQYF NA TRBJ2-5 NA TRBV6-1
TGTGCCAGCAGGGGTGGCAATCAGCCCCAGCATTTT CASRGGNQPQHF NA TRBJ1-5 NA TRBV28
TGCGCCAGCAGCCCGGCCTTAGGACAATACACTGAAGCTTTCTTT CASSPALGQYTEAFF NA TRBJ1-1 NA TRBV5-1
TGTGCCAGCAGCTTAGATAGTCTGGTGTATAGCAATCAGCCCCAGCATTTT CASSLDSLVYSNQPQHF once TRBJ1-5 NA TRBV5-8
TGTGCCAGCAGGGCCCGAAAGGGAGGTCTTCCCCACGAGCAGTACTTC CASRARKGGLPHEQYF NA TRBJ2-7 NA TRBV9
TGCGCCAGCAGCCCCCTCGGGGGCGGCCCTGGGGCCAACGTCCTGACTTTC CASSPLGGGPGANVLTF once TRBJ2-6 NA TRBV4-1
TGTGCCAGCAGTTACAATTCAGACACTGAAGCTTTCTTT CASSYNSDTEAFF NA TRBJ1-1 NA TRBV6-5
TGCGCCAGCAGCCCCGACAGACCTGACCGTAATGAAAAACTGTTTTTT CASSPDRPDRNEKLFF NA TRBJ1-4 NA TRBV5-1